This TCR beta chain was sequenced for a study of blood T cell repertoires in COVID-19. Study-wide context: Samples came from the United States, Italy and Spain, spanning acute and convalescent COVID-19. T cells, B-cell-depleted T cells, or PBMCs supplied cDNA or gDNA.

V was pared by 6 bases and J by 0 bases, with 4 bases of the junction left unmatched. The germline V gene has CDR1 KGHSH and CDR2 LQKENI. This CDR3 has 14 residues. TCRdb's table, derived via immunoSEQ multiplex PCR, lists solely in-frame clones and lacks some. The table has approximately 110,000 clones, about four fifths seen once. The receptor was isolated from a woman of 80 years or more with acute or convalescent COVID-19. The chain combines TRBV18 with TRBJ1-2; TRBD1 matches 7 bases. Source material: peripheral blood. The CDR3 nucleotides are TGTGCCAGCTCGACAGGGTACTCTAACTATGGCTACACCTTC. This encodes CASSTGYSNYGYTF.